The clone carrying this T cell receptor (beta chain) was found a few times. TCRdb re-derived calls from the RT-PCR reads in MiXCR, one entry per CDR3 protein. The table records approximately 720,000 distinct CDR3 sequences, 11% to 15% of them present only once. V lost 8 bases to trimming and J lost 1 base, with 11 bases between them. The CDR3 is 13 residues long. Per germline, CDR1 SEHNR and CDR2 FQNEAQ (reference sequence). Sequencing was performed on memory CD4+ T cells from blood. The rearrangement joins TRBV7-9 to TRBJ1-1, with D unresolved. The clonotype originates from a female donor in good health, serving as a healthy control. For the CDR3, the DNA is TGTGCCAGCGTAAGGACGGAGAACACTGAAGCTTTCTTT. Amino acids: CASVRTENTEAFF.